This TCR beta chain appears in the sequencing data of a study of T cells in Graves' hyperthyroidism and ophthalmopathy. Turning to the study itself: Peripheral blood was taken when the disease was first diagnosed, before any treatment began.

RNA transcripts served as the template for amplifying TCR beta CDR3 regions. The HTBI set primed first-round TCR CDR3 RT-PCR. One entry per CDR3 protein, called by TCRdb with MiXCR from the multiplex PCR reads. The sample carries around 380,000 distinct CDR3 sequences, about 13% recorded once. This clonotype was counted ten times or more. V was clipped by 3 bases and J by 1 base, with 9 bases between them. The CDR3 totals 13 residues. CDR1 is SQVTM and CDR2 is ANQGSEA in the germline V gene. This rearrangement joins TRBV29-1 to TRBJ1-1, with D possibly matching TRBD1 (5 bases). Source material: blood. The TCR was taken from a man aged 25-45 years with Graves' hyperthyroidism that later progressed to Graves' ophthalmopathy. The CDR3 here is CSVDRGTNTEAFF. The CDR3 DNA is TGCAGCGTTGATCGGGGCACGAACACTGAAGCTTTCTTT.